This T cell receptor (beta chain) came from a study of post-analysis software for immune sequencing data. Study-wide context: Relapsing-remitting, secondary progressive and progressive-relapsing forms of multiple sclerosis all featured among disease courses. Study results and caveats: Under F measure analysis, samples from one preparation batch co-clustered strongly. Normalized Chao1 diversity was significantly reduced in patients versus controls. Several TRBV segments (TRBV5-6, TRBV5-1 and TRBV20-1 among them) occurred more frequently in patients than in controls.

The TCR beta cDNA libraries carried unique molecular identifiers. There were roughly 0.95 to 10 million T cells, and 480,000 or so cDNA molecules came from them. Via MiXCR, TCRdb re-called the PCR reads, giving one row per CDR3 protein. This table has approximately 360,000 distinct CDR3 sequences, roughly 35% appearing once. This clonotype turned up a few times. Its target is not known. Trimming left V 5 bases short and J 0 bases short, with 13 bases between. The length of the CDR3 is 14 residues. CDR1 and CDR2 from the germline V gene are SQVTM and ANQGSEA. The sequence derives from a girl aged 10-17 years with multiple sclerosis. The gene calls are TRBV29-1 and TRBJ1-1; TRBD1 is a possible D gene (5 bases). The sample was blood. DNA for the CDR3: TGCAGCGTTAAACCCCGGGGGGTGAACACTGAAGCTTTCTTT. It encodes CSVKPRGVNTEAFF.